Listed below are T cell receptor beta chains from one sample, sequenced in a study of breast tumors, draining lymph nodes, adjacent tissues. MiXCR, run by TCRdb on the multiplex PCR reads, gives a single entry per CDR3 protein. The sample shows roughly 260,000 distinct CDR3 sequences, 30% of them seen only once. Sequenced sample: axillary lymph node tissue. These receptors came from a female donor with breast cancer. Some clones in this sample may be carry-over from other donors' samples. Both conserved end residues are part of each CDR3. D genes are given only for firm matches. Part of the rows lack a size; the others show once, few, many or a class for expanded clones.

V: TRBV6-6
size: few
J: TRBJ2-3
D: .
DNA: TGTGCCAGCAGTCACTCCCCCGGTTGGGGGGCAGATACGCAGTATTTT
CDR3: CASSHSPGWGADTQYF

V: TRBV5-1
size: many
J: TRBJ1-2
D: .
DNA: TGCGCCAGCAGCCCTGGGGCCCGAGCTAACTATGGCTACACCTTC
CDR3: CASSPGARANYGYTF

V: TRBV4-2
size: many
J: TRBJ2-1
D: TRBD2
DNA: TGTGCCAGCAGCCAAGATATGGCTAGCGGGCACAATGAGCAGTTCTTC
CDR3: CASSQDMASGHNEQFF

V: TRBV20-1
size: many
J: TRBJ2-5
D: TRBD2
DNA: TGCAGTGCTAGAGGCGGGAGGGGTGGTGGGCGAGAGACCCAGTACTTC
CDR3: CSARGGRGGGRETQYF

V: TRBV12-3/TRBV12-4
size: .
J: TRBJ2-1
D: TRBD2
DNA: TGTGCCAGCAGAGTCTTCCAACTAGCGGGAGGTGGGGGAGAGAACAGTGAGCAGTTCTTC
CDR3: CASRVFQLAGGGGENSEQFF

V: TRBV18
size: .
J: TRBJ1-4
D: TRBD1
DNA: TGTGCCAGCTCTCGAGGGGACAGAAGAGGGGTTGGTGAAAAACTGTTTTTT
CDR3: CASSRGDRRGVGEKLFF

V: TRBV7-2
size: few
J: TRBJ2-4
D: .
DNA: TGTGCCAGCAGCCCCAGGGGGGTGCGAATCATTCAGTACTTC
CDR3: CASSPRGVRIIQYF

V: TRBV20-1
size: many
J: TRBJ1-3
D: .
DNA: TGCAGTGCCAATAACCGCCGGGAAGGAAACACCATATATTTT
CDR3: CSANNRREGNTIYF

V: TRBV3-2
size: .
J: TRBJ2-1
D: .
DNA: TGTGCCAGCAGCCAAAATTTAATAGCGGGAGGTTCGTTCTTC
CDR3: CASSQNLIAGGSFF

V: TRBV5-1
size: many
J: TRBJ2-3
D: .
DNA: TGCGCCAGCAGCTTGTGGGGGTCTAGCACAGATACGCAGTATTTT
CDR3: CASSLWGSSTDTQYF

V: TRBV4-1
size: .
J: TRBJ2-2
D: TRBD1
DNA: TGCGCCAGCAGCCAAGATCAGGGGGCGGTCGGGGAGCTGTTTTTT
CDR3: CASSQDQGAVGELFF

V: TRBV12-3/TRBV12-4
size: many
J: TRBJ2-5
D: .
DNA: TGTGCCAGCCGACGGACAGCGGATCTGGGGACCCAGTACTTC
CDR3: CASRRTADLGTQYF

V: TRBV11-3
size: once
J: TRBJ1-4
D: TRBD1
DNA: TGTGCCAGCAGCTCCGGGACAGGGGTAGCCACTAATGAAAAACTGTTTTTT
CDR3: CASSSGTGVATNEKLFF

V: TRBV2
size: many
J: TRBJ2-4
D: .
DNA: TGTGCCAGCACCGCAGGGAAAAACATTCAGTACTTC
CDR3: CASTAGKNIQYF

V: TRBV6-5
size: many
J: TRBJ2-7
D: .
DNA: TGTGCCAGCAGTTACCGGGATGGGACCTACGAGCAGTACTTC
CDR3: CASSYRDGTYEQYF